A single T cell receptor beta chain is shown here with its context. Its specificity is unknown. This sample was included in a study of Ad26.COV2.S vaccination and SARS-CoV-2 variants. Study conclusions and caveats: People who got the vaccine or the placebo had similar non-spike TCR breadth. Total T cell responses were possibly underestimated by TCR breadth and depth analyses.

The germline gives CDR1 LGHNA, CDR2 YNFKEQ. This CDR3 is 13 amino acids long. The V end was cut by 4 bases, the J end by 6 bases, with 10 bases between. Generated by immunoSEQ multiplex PCR, the TCRdb table keeps only in-frame clones and is missing some. The sample holds about 350,000 clones, approximately 85% seen once. This sample's treatment: 15 to 20 received Ad26.COV2.S at low or high dose, single or two shots; 5 received placebo; per-sample allocation not given. Collection of the samples took place on day 63 after the first injection of vaccine or placebo. This person who donated was an adult of 18-55 years in Boston. Ad26.COV2.S expressed prefusion-stabilized spike from the original Wuhan strain.

The TCR originated in a person between 18 and 65 years old who received the Ad26.COV2.S COVID-19 vaccine or a placebo. The material sequenced was peripheral blood, taken in a trial of Ad26.COV2.S vaccine versus placebo. The chain uses TRBV4-2 and TRBJ2-4, with D unclear. The CDR3 spells CASSPVGANIQYF. CDR3 bases: TGTGCCAGCAGCCCTGTAGGCGCAAACATTCAGTACTTC.